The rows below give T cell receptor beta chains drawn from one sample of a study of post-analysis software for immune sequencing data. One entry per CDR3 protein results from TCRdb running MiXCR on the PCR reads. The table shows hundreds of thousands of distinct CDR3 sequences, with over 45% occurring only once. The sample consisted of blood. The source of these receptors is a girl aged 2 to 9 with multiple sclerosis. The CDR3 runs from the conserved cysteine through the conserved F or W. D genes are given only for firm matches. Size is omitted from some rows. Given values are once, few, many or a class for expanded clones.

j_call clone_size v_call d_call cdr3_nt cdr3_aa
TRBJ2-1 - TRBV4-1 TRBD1 TGCGCCAGCAGCCCCCCGACAGGGGGCTCCTACAATGAGCAGTTCTTC CASSPPTGGSYNEQFF
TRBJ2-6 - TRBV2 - TGCGCCAGCTGTGGACATAGCTCTGGGGCCAACGTCCTGACTTTC CASCGHSSGANVLTF
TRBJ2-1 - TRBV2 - TGTGCCAGCGCCTATTCGAGGATTGAGCAGTTCTTC CASAYSRIEQFF
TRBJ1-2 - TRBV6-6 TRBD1 TGTGCCAGCAGATCCACAGGGGTACCGGTTGGCTACACCTTC CASRSTGVPVGYTF
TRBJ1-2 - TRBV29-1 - TGCAGCGTTGTTGGGGGTGGCTACACCTTC CSVVGGGYTF
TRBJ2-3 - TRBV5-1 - TGCGCCAGCAGCTCCAGGGGTGGTCTAGCGACAGATACGCAGTATTTT CASSSRGGLATDTQYF
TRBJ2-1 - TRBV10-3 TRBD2 TGTGCCATCAGTGAGTCGACTAGCGGTGAGCAGTTCTTC CAISESTSGEQFF
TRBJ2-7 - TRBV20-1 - TGCAGTGCTAGAGACGACGGGTCGAGGTACGAGCAGTACTTC CSARDDGSRYEQYF
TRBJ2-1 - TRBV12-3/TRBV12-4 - TGTGCCAGCAGTCAAGGGCTGCCTATCTCCTACAATGAGCAGTTCTTC CASSQGLPISYNEQFF
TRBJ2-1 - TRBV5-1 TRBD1 TGCGCCAGCAGCTCCCCCGACAGGGTCAATGAGCAGTTCTTC CASSSPDRVNEQFF
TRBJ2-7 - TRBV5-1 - TGCGCCAGCAGCCTGGGGTCTCAGGAGCGGTACTTC CASSLGSQERYF
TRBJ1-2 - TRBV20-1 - TGCAGTGCTAGAGGGGGACCCCGCTATGGCTACACCTTC CSARGGPRYGYTF
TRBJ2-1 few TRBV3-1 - TGTGCCAGTAGGGGGGGGAGCTCCTACAATGAGCAGTTCTTC CASRGGSSYNEQFF
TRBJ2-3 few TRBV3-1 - TGTGCCAGCAGTCGCCGCACAGATACGCAGTATTTT CASSRRTDTQYF
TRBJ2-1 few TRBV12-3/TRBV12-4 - TGTGCCAGCAGCCCTTTGCCGTACAATGAGCAGTTCTTC CASSPLPYNEQFF
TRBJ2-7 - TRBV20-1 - TGCAGTGCTAGTATCGGGATGGGCTACTACGAGCAGTACTTC CSASIGMGYYEQYF
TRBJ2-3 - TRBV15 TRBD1 TGTGCCACCAGCAGAGTACTTCCCGGGACAGGGGGCGCATCAGATACGCAGTATTTT CATSRVLPGTGGASDTQYF
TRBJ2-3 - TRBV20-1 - TGCAGTGCTAGAGATCTGAAGGGTCCTAGCACAGATACGCAGTATTTT CSARDLKGPSTDTQYF
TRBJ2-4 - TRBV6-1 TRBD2 TGTGCCAGCAGTGCCACCGGGACTAGCGTCCTTGCCAAAAACATTCAGTACTTC CASSATGTSVLAKNIQYF
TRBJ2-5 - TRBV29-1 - TGCAGCGTTGGACTATACAAAGAGACCCAGTACTTC CSVGLYKETQYF
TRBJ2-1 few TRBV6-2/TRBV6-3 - TGTGCCAGCATCGGATCTGGGAATGAGCAGTTCTTC CASIGSGNEQFF
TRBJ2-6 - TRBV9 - TGTGCCAGCAGCGTAGAGGTATTTGGCGCCAACGTCCTGACTTTC CASSVEVFGANVLTF
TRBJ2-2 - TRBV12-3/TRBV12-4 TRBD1 TGTGCCAGCAGCTTGGGACAGGGGGGTTTGGGCGCCGGGGAGCTGTTTTTT CASSLGQGGLGAGELFF
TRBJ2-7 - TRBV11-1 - TGTGCCAGCAGCTTAGACCCGGATTACGAGCAGTACTTC CASSLDPDYEQYF
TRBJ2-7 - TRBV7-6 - TGTGCCAGCAGCCTGCGGGGAGGCGTGAGCTCCTACGAGCAGTACTTC CASSLRGGVSSYEQYF
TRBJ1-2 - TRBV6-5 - TGTGCCAGCAGTTACTCGGCAGGGCCAGGCTACACCTTC CASSYSAGPGYTF
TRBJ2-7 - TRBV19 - TGTGCCAGTAGTCCTTCTGCAAGGGTCGAGCAGTACTTC CASSPSARVEQYF
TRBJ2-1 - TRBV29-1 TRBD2 TGCAGCTCTCGGGGGGGGCAAGGAGAGACCCAGTTCTTC CSSRGGQGETQFF
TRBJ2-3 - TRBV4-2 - TGTGCCAGCAGCCAAGAGTCGAGGCTCACAGATACGCAGTATTTT CASSQESRLTDTQYF
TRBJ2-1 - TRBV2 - TGTGCCAGCATTCGGTACAATGAGCAGTTCTTC CASIRYNEQFF
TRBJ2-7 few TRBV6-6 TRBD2 TGTGCCACCCGTGGGGGAGGGTACGAGCAGTACTTC CATRGGGYEQYF
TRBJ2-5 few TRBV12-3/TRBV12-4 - TGTGCCAGCAGTTCGGTCCTAGCAGGAGCCCAGTACTTC CASSSVLAGAQYF
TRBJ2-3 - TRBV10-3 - TGTGCCATCAGTGTCGGGAACACAGATACGCAGTATTTT CAISVGNTDTQYF
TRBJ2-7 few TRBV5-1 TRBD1 TGCGCCAGCAGCGCCTTGACCGGGACAGGATCCTACGAGCAGTACTTC CASSALTGTGSYEQYF
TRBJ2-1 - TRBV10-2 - TGCGCCAGCAGTGAATGGGCGAGAGGGCGTTATGAGCAGTTCTTC CASSEWARGRYEQFF
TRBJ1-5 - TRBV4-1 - TGCGCCAGCTCTCAACCGGGGTCTGGCCAGCCCCAGCATTTT CASSQPGSGQPQHF
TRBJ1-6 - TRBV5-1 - TGCGCCAGCAGCTTTGACGACAGAACAAGTTCACCCCTCCACTTT CASSFDDRTSSPLHF
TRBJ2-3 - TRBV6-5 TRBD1 TGTGCCAGCAGTACAGGAGTCACAGGGGGGTCGGATACGCAGTATTTT CASSTGVTGGSDTQYF
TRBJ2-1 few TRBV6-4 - TGTGCCAGCAGTGACTCGGCGGGACTGTACAATGAGCAGTTCTTC CASSDSAGLYNEQFF
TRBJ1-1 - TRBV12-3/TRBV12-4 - TGTGCCAGCATCTGGTCAGGATCGGACACTGAAGCTTTCTTT CASIWSGSDTEAFF
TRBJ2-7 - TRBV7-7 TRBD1 TGCTCGGATAGACAGGGAGAGTGGTACGAGCAGTACTTC CSDRQGEWYEQYF
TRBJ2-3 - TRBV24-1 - TGTGCCACCAGTCCTACGACTGATCCTAGCACAGATACGCAGTATTTT CATSPTTDPSTDTQYF
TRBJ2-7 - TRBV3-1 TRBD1 TGTGCCAGCAGCCAAGGTTTCGGGACAGGGGAGGCCTACGAGCAGTACTTC CASSQGFGTGEAYEQYF
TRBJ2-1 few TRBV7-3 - TGTGCCAGCAGCAACTCCTTGGGGCATGAGCAGTTCTTC CASSNSLGHEQFF
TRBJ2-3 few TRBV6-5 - TGTGCCAGCAGACGGACTATCCGCACAGATACGCAGTATTTT CASRRTIRTDTQYF
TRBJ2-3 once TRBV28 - TGTGCCAGCAGTTTATTAGCGGAGCGCCTTACAGATACGCAGTATTTT CASSLLAERLTDTQYF
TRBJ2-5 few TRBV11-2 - TGTGCCAGCAGCTTGGGAGGGCCAGGGGCCCAGTACTTC CASSLGGPGAQYF
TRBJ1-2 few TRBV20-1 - TGCAGTGCCACAGGAGATAACTATGGCTACACCTTC CSATGDNYGYTF
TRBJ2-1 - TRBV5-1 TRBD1 TGCGCCAGCAGCTCTGGACGGACAGGGGTCAATGAGCAGTTCTTC CASSSGRTGVNEQFF
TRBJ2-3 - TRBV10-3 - TGTGCCATCGGGGGGGACGAGACAGGGAACACAGATACGCAGTATTTT CAIGGDETGNTDTQYF